The following is a TCR beta chain sequence with its context. No antigen is known for it. The entry originates in a study of vaccination effects on CD4 cells after COVID-19. Study in general: A few convalescent patients were sampled after vaccination (early and late).

Libraries were prepared by immunoSEQ multiplex PCR; TCRdb keeps only in-frame clonotypes and omits some of them. The sample shows 45,000 to 55,000 clones, 74% of them seen only once. General study findings and limits: Marked clonal contraction was seen in infection- and vaccine-induced clones late after vaccination. Post-vaccine spike-reactive clones in convalescents were mainly new vaccine-induced clones.

Germline CDR1 and CDR2: MGHRA and YSYEKL. Trimming left V 4 bases short and J 3 bases short, with 16 bases between. The CDR3 runs to 15 residues. Isolating CD4+ T cells followed roughly ten days of culture. Sometime from March through December 2020, the person acquired a SARS-CoV-2 infection that PCR confirmed. Each participant was administered two doses of either the BNT162b2 or the mRNA-1273 vaccine. Days 3 and 7 were when half the medium was replaced with IL-2 medium. Sequencing used CD4+ T cells from PBMCs cultured without peptide, obtained after COVID-19 vaccination. The TCR sequence derives from a human donor who had a prior SARS-CoV-2 infection. The rearrangement uses TRBV4-1 and TRBJ2-7; maybe TRBD1 (6 bases). Here the CDR3 DNA reads TGCGCCAGCAGCCGGGAACAGGGATCTTTCTACGAGCAGTACTTC. This sequence encodes CASSREQGSFYEQYF.